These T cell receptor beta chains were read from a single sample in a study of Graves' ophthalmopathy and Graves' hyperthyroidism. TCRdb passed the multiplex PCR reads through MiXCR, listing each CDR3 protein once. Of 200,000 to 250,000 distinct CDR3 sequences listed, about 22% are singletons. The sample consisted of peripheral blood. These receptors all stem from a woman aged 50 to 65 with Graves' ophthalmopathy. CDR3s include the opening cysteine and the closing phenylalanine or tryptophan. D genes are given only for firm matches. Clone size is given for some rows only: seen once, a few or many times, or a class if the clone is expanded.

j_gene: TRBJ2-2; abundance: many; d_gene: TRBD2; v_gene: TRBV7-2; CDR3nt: TGTGCCAGCAGCCCCCTGGCGGGAGGGAACACCGGGGAGCTGTTTTTT; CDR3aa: CASSPLAGGNTGELFF
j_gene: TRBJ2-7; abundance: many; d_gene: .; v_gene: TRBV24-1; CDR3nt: TGTGCCACCAGTGACCCGATCCCGGACAGTGGGACCTACGAGCAGTACTTC; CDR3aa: CATSDPIPDSGTYEQYF
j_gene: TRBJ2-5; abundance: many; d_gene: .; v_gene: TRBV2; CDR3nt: TGTGCCAGCAGCGGGCGATCGGGTAGAGGGGAGACCCAGTACTTC; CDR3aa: CASSGRSGRGETQYF
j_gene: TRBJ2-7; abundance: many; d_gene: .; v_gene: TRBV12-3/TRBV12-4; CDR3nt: TGTGCCAGCAGCACCAGGGTTTACGAGCAGTACTTC; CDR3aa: CASSTRVYEQYF
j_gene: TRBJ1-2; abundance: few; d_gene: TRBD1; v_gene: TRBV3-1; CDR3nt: TGTGCCAGCAGCCCTTCCGGGACAGGGGGGGATGGCTACACCTTC; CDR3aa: CASSPSGTGGDGYTF
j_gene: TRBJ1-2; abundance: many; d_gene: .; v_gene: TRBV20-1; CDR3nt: TGCAGTGCTAGGAGAGGGAATGGCTACACCTTC; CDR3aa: CSARRGNGYTF
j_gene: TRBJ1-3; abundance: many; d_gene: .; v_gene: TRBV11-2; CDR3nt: TGTGCCAGCAGCTTTAAGGGCTCTGGAAACACCATATATTTT; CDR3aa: CASSFKGSGNTIYF
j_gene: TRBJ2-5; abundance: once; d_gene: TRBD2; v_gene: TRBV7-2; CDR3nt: TGTGCCAGCAGCTTATATGGCGGGAGGGCCGGGGAGACCCAGTACTTC; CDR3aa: CASSLYGGRAGETQYF
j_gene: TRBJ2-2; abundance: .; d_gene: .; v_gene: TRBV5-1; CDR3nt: TGCGCCAGCAGCTTGGGGCGGACCGGGGAGCTGTTTTTT; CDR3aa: CASSLGRTGELFF
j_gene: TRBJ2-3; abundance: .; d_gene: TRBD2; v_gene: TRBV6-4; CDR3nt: TGTGCCAGCATTCTACCTCCCGGGACTAGCGGGATGGCAGATACGCAGTATTTT; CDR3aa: CASILPPGTSGMADTQYF
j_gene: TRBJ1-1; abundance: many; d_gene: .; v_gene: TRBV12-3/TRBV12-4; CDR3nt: TGTGCCAGCAGTTTAATTCGAAGGGCCGTGAACACTGAAGCTTTCTTT; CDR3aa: CASSLIRRAVNTEAFF
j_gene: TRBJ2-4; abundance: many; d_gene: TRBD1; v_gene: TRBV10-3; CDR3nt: TGTGCCATCGGCCGGGACAGGGTTGACATTCAGTACTTC; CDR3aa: CAIGRDRVDIQYF
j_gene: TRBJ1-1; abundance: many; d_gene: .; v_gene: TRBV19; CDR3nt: TGTGCCAGTATAGGGGACTTGAACACTGAAGCTTTCTTT; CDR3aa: CASIGDLNTEAFF
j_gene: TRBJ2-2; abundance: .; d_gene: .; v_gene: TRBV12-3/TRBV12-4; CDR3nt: TGTGCCAGCAGTTTAGGCGGCCCCACCGGCGGGGAGCTGTTTTTT; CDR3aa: CASSLGGPTGGELFF
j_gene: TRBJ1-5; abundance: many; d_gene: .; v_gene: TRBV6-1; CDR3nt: TGTGCCAGTAGTCGAGGGGAGGATCAGCCCCAGCATTTT; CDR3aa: CASSRGEDQPQHF
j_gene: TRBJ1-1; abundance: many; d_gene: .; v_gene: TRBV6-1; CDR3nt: TGTGCCAGCAGTGGGGCCCTGGGCACTGAAGCTTTCTTT; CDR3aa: CASSGALGTEAFF
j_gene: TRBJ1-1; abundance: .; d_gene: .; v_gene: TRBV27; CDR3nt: TGTGCCAGCAGTGGGGGCGCCACTGAAGCTTTCTTT; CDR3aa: CASSGGATEAFF
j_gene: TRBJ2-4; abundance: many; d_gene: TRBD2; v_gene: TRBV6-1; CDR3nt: TGTGCCAGCAGTCTCGGGGGGAGAGCCAAAAACATTCAGTACTTC; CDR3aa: CASSLGGRAKNIQYF
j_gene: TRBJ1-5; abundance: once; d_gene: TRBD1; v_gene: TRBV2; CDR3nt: TGTGCCAGCAGGCGACAGGGCTTCAATCAGCCCCAGCATTTT; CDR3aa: CASRRQGFNQPQHF
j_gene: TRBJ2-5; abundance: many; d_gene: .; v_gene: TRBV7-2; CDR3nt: TGTGCCAGCAGCTTAGGCCCCGCGCGGGGCGAAGAGACCCAGTACTTC; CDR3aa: CASSLGPARGEETQYF
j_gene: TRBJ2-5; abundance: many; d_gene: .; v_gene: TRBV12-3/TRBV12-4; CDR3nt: TGTGCCAGCAGTCTGAGACGGTTGGGGGAAGGGGAGACCCAGTACTTC; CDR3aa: CASSLRRLGEGETQYF
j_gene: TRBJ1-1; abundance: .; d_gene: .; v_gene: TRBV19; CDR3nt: TGTGCCAGTAGTGTCGGGACCATGAACACTGAAGCTTTCTTT; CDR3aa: CASSVGTMNTEAFF
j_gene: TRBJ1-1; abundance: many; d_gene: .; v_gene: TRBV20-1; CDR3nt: TGCAGTGCTGGTGACGGGGGGGAAACTGAAGCTTTCTTT; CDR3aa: CSAGDGGETEAFF
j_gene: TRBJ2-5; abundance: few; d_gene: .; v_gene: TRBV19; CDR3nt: TGTGCCAGTAGTATTAAACCCCAAGAGACCCAGTACTTC; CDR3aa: CASSIKPQETQYF
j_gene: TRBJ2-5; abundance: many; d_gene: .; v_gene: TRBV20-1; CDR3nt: TGCAGTGCTAGAAAGGCTGAACAAGAGACCCAGTACTTC; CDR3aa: CSARKAEQETQYF
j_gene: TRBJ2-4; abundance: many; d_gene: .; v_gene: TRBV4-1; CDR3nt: TGCGCCAGCAGCCCCCCAGCTGGGGCCAAAAACATTCAGTACTTC; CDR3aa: CASSPPAGAKNIQYF
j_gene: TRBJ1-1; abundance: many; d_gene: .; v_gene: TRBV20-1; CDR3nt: TGCAGTGCTAGAGCACCCCAGGGGACTGAAGCTTTCTTT; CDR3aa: CSARAPQGTEAFF
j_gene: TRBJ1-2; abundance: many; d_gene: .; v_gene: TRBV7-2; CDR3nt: TGTGCCAGCAGCTTAGAGAGTACCTACTATGGCTACACCTTC; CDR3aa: CASSLESTYYGYTF
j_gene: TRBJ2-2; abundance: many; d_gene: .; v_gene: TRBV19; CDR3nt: TGTGCCAGTAGTATAGGAAGCACCGGGGAGCTGTTTTTT; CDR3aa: CASSIGSTGELFF
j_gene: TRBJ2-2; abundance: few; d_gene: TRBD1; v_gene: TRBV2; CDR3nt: TGTGCCAGCAGTGCGGGACAGGGGACCACCGGGGAGCTGTTTTTT; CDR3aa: CASSAGQGTTGELFF
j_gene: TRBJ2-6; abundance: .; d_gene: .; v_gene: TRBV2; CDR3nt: TGTGCCAGCAGCCAGGGCCACCTGGCTGGGGCCAACGTCCTGAGTTTC; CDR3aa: CASSQGHLAGANVLSF
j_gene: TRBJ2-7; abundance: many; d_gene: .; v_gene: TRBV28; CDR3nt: TGTGCCAGCAGACCCTACAGGGCTGTCTCCTACGAGCAGTACTTC; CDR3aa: CASRPYRAVSYEQYF
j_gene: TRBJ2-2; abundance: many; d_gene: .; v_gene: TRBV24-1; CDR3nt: TGTGCCACCAGTGAGTCAGGGTCCGGGGAGCTGTTTTTT; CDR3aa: CATSESGSGELFF
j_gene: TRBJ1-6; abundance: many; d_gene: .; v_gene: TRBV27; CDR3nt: TGTGCCAGCAGTTTAGCAGGGAAGTTGAGTTCACCCCTCCACTTT; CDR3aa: CASSLAGKLSSPLHF
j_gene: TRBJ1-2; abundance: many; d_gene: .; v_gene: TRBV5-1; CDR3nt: TGCGCCAGCGCCATCCAATCCCGGACAGACTATGGCTACACCTTC; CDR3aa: CASAIQSRTDYGYTF